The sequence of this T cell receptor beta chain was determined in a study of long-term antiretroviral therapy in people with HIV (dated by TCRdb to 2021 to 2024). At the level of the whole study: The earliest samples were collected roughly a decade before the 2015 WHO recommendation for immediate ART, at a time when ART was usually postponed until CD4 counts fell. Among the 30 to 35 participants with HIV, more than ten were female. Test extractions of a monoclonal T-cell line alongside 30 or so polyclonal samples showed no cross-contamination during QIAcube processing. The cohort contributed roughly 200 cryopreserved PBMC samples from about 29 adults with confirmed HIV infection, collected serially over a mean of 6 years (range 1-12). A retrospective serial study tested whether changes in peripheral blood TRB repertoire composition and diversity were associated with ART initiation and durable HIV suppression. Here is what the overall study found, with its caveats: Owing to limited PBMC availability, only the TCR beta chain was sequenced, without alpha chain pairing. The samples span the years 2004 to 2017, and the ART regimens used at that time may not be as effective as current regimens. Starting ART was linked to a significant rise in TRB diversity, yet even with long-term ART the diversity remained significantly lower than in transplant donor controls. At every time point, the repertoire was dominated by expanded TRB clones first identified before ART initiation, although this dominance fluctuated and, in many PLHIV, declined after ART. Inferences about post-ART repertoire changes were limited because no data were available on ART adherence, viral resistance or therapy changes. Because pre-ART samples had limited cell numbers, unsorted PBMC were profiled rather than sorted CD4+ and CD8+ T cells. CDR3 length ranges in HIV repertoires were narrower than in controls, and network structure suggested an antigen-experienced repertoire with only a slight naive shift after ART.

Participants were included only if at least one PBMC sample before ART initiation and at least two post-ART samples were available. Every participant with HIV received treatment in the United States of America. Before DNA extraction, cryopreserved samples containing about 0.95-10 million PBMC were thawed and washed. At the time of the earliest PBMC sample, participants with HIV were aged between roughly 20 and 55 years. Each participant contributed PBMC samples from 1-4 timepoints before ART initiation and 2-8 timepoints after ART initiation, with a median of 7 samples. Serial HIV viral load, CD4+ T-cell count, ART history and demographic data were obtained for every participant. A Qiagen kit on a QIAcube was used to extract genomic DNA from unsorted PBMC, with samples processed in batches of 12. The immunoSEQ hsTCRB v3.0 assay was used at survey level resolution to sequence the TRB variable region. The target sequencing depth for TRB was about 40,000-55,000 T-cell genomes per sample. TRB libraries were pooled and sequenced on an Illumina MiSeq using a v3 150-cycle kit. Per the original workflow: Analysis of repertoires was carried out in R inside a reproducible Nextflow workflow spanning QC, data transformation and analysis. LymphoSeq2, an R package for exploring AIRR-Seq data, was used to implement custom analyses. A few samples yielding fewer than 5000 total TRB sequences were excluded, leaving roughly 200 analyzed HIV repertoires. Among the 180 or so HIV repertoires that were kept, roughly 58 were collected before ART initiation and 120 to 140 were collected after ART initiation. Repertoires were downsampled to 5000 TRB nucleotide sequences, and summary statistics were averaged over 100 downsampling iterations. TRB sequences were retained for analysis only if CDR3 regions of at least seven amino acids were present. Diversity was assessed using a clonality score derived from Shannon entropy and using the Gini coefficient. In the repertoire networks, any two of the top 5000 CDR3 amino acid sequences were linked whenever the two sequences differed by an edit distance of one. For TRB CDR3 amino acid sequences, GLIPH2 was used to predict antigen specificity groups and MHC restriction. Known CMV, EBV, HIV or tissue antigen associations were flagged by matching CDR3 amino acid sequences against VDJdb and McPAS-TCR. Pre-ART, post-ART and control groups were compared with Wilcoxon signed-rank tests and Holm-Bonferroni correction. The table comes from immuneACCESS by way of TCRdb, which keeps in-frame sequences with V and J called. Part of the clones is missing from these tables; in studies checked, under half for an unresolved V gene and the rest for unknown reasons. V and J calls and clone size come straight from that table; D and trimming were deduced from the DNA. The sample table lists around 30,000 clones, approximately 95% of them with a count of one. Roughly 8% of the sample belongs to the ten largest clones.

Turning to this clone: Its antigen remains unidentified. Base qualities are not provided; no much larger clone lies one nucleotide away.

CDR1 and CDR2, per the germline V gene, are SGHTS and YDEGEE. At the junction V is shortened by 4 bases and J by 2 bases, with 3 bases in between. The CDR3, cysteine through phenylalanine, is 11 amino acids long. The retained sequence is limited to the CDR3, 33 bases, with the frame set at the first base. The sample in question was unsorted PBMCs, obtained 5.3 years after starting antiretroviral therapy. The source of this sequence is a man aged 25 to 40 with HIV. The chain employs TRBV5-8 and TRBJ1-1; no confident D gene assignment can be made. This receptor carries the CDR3 CASSINTEAFF. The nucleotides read TGTGCCAGCAGCATTAACACTGAAGCTTTCTTT.